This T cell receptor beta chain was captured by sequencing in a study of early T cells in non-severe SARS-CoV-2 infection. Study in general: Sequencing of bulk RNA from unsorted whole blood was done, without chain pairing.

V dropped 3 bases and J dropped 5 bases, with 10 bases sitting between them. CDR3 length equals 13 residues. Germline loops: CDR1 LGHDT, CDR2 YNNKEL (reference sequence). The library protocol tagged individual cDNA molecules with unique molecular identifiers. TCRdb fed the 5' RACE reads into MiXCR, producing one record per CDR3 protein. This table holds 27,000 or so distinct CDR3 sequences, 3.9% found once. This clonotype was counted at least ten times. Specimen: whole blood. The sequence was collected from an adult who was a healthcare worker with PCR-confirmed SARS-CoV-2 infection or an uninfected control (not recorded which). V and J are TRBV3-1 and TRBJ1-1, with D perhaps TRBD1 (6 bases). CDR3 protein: CASSQGGGTEAFF. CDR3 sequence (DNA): TGTGCCAGCAGCCAGGGAGGGGGAACTGAAGCTTTCTTT.